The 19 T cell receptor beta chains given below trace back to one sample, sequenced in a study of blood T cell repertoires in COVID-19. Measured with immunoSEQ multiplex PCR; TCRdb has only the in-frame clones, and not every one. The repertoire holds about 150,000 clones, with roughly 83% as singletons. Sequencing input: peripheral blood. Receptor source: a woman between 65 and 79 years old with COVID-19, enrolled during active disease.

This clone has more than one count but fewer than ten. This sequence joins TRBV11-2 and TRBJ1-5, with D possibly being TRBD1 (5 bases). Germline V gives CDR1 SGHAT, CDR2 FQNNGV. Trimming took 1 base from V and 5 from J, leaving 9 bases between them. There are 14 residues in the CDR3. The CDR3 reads CASSLVGGYQPQHF. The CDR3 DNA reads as TGTGCCAGCAGCTTAGTCGGGGGGTATCAGCCCCAGCATTTT.

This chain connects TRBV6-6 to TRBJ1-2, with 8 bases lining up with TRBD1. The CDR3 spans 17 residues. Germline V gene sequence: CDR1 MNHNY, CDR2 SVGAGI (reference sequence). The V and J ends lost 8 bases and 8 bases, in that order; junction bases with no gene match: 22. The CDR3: CASRLGHGQGLREGYTF. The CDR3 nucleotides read TGTGCCAGCCGTCTCGGTCATGGACAGGGTCTAAGAGAAGGCTACACCTTC.

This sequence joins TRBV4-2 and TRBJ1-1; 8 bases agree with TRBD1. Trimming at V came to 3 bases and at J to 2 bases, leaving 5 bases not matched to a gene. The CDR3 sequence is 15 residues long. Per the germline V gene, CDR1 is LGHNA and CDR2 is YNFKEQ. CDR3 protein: CASSQADRDNTEAFF. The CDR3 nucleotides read TGTGCCAGCAGCCAGGCGGACAGGGATAACACTGAAGCTTTCTTT.

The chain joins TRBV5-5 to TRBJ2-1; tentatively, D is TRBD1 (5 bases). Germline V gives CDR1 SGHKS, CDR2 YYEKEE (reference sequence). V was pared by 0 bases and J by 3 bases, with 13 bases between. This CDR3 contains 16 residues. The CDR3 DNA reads TGTGCCAGCAGCTTGGGGGGCCGTACCCTCTACAATGAGCAGTTCTTC. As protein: CASSLGGRTLYNEQFF.

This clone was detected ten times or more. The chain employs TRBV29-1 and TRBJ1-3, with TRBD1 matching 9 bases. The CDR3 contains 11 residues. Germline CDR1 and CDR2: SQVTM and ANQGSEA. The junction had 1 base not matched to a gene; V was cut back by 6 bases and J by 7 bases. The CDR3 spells CSVDRGNTIYF. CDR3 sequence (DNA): TGCAGCGTAGACAGGGGGAACACCATATATTTT. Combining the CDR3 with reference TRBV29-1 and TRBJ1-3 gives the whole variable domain SAVISQKPSRDICQRGTSLTIQCQVDSQVTMMFWYRQQPGQSLTLIATANQGSEATYESGFVIDKFPISRPNLTFSTLTVSNMSPEDSSIYLCSVDRGNTIYFGEGSWLTVV.

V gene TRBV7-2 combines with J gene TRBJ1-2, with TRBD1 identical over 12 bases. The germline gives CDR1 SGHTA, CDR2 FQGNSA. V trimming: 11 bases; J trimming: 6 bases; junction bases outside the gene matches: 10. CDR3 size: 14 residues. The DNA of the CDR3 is TGTGCCGGATTAGGGACAGGGGGCGGTGATGGCTACACCTTC. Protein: CAGLGTGGGDGYTF.

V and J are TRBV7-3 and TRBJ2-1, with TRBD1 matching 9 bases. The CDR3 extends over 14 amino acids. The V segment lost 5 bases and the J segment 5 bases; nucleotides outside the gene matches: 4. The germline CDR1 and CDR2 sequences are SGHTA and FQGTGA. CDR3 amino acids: CASSRDRVDNEQFF. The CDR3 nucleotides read TGTGCCAGCAGCAGGGACAGGGTGGACAATGAGCAGTTCTTC.

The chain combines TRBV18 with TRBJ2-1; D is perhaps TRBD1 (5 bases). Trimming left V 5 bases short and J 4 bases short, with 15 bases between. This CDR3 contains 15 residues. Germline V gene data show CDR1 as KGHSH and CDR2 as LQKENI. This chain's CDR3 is CASSIRQSEYNEQFF. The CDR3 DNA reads TGTGCCAGCTCAATCAGACAGTCTGAATACAATGAGCAGTTCTTC.

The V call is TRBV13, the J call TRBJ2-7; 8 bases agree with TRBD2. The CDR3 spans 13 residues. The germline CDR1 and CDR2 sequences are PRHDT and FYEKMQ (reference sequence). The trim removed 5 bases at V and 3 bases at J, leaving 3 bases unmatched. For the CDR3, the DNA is TGTGCCAGCAGCCCCGGGACTAGCTACGAGCAGTACTTC. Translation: CASSPGTSYEQYF.

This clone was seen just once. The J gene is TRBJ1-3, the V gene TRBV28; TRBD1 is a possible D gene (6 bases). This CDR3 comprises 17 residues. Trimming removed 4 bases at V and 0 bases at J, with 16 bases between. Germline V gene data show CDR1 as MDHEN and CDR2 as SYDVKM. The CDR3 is CASSYSLGAASGNTIYF. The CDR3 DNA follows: TGTGCCAGCAGTTATTCTTTGGGGGCCGCCTCTGGAAACACCATATATTTT. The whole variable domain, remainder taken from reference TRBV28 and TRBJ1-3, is DVKVTQSSRYLVKRTGEKVFLECVQDMDHENMFWYRQDPGLGLRLIYFSYDVKMKEKGDIPEGYSVSREKKERFSLILESASTNQTSMYLCASSYSLGAASGNTIYFGEGSWLTVV.

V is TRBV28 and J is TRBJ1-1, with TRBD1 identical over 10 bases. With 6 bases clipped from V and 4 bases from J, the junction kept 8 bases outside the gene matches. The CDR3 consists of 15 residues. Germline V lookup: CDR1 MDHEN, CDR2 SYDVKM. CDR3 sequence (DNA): TGTGCCAGCAGCCCACCCGGGACAGGGGCCACTGAAGCTTTCTTT. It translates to CASSPPGTGATEAFF.

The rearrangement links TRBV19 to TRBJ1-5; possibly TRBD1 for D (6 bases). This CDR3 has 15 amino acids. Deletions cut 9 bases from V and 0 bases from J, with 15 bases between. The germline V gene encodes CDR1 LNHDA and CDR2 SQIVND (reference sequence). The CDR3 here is CASKTTGNSNQPQHF. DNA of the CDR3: TGTGCCAGCAAGACAACAGGGAATAGCAATCAGCCCCAGCATTTT.

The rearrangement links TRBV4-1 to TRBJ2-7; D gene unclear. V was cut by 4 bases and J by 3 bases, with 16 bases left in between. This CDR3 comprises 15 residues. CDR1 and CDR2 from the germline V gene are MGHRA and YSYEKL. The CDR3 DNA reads TGCGCCAGCAGCCCCAACCAGCGCACCCACTACGAGCAGTACTTC. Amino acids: CASSPNQRTHYEQYF.

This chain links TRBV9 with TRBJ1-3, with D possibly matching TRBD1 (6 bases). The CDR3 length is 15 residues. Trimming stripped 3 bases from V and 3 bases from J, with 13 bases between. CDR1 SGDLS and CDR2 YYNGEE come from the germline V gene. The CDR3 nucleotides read TGTGCCAGCAGCGCTGGGGGACAAGGTGGAAACACCATATATTTT. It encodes CASSAGGQGGNTIYF. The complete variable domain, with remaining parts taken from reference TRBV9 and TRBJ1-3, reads DSGVTQTPKHLITATGQRVTLRCSPRSGDLSVYWYQQSLDQGLQFLIQYYNGEERAKGNILERFSAQQFPDLHSELNLSSLELGDSALYFCASSAGGQGGNTIYFGEGSWLTVV.

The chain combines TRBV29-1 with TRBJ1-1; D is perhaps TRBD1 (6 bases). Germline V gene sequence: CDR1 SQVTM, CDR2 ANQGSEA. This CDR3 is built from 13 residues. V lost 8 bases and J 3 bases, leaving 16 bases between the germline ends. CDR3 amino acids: CSSSHREDTEAFF. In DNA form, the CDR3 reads TGCAGCTCCTCCCACAGGGAAGACACTGAAGCTTTCTTT.

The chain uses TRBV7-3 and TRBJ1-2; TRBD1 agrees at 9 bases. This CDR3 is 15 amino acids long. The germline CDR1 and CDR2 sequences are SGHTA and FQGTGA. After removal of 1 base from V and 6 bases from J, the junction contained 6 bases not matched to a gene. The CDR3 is CASSLKAGTGHGYTF. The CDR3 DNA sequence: TGTGCCAGCAGCTTAAAGGCCGGGACAGGGCATGGCTACACCTTC.

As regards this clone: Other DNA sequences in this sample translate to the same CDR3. For the CDR3, the DNA is TGTGCCAGCAGCTTAGATAGAGCATCCTATGGCTACACCTTC. The encoded protein is CASSLDRASYGYTF. The chain employs TRBV11-2 and TRBJ1-2; no clear D. The length of the CDR3 is 14 residues. CDR1 and CDR2 from the germline V gene are SGHAT and FQNNGV. V was cut by 0 bases and J by 4 bases, with 9 bases left in between.

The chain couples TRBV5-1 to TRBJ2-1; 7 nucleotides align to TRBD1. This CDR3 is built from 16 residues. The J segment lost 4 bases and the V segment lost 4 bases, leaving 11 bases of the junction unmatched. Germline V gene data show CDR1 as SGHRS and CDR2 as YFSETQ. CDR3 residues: CASSNPPGQRYNEQFF. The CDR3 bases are TGCGCCAGCAGCAACCCACCGGGACAGAGGTACAATGAGCAGTTCTTC.

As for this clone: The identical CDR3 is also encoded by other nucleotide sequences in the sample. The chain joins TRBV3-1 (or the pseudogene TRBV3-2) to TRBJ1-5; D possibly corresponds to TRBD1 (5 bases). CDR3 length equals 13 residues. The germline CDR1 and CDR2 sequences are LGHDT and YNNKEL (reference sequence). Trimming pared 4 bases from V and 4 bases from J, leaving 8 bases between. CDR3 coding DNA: TGTGCCAGCAGCCTAAGGGGTAATCAGCCCCAGCATTTT. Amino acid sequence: CASSLRGNQPQHF.